These 14 T cell receptor beta chains originate from one sample sequenced in a study of T cell responses to AZD1222 COVID-19 vaccine. Sequencing used immunoSEQ multiplex PCR; TCRdb keeps in-frame clones, though not all of them. This sample has 150,000 to 200,000 clones, with over 75% found just once. The starting material was peripheral blood, obtained on day 0 of AZD1222 vaccination. The receptors originated from an adult in good health.

This chain connects TRBV27 to TRBJ1-1; no firm D call. The germline CDR1 and CDR2 sequences are MNHEY and SMNVEV (reference sequence). V lost 2 bases and J lost 2, with 6 bases in between. This CDR3 has 13 residues. The CDR3 loop is CASSLLANTEAFF. For the CDR3, the DNA is TGTGCCAGCAGTTTACTAGCTAACACTGAAGCTTTCTTT.

The chain uses TRBV5-8 and TRBJ2-2, with D tentatively TRBD2 (6 bases). V shed 2 bases and J shed 4 bases, with 15 bases lying between them. This CDR3 spans 16 amino acids. Germline loops: CDR1 SGHTS, CDR2 YDEGEE. The CDR3 spells CASSFHTGTPTGELFF. In DNA, the CDR3 is TGTGCCAGCAGCTTTCACACCGGGACTCCCACCGGGGAGCTGTTTTTT.

This clone came up a few times. The gene calls are TRBV7-2 and TRBJ1-2; 7 nucleotides align to TRBD1. The germline CDR1 and CDR2 sequences are SGHTA and FQGNSA. J was trimmed by 4 bases and V by 5 bases; bases with no gene match: 13. The CDR3 sequence is 16 residues long. The CDR3 DNA reads as TGTGCCAGCAGCCAGGGGGTAGGGACAGCCGGCTATGGCTACACCTTC. Residues: CASSQGVGTAGYGYTF.

The rearrangement uses TRBV3-1 (or the pseudogene TRBV3-2) and TRBJ2-5; a possible D gene is TRBD2 (7 bases). The CDR3 runs 17 residues. The germline gives CDR1 LGHDT, CDR2 YNNKEL (reference sequence). V shed 11 bases and J shed 4 bases, with 29 bases lying between them. The DNA for the CDR3 is TGTGCCCCAGGCCCCTCCGCGCCAACGCGGGGGCTAGAGACCCAGTACTTC. Its translation: CAPGPSAPTRGLETQYF.

The chain recombines TRBV19 with TRBJ1-1, with D unresolved. V gave up 5 bases and J gave up 1 base, with 11 bases separating them. The CDR3 has 14 residues. CDR1 is LNHDA, CDR2 SQIVND, per germline (reference sequence). The CDR3 region is CASSPRTENTEAFF. Written as DNA, the CDR3 is TGTGCCAGTAGTCCCAGGACGGAGAACACTGAAGCTTTCTTT.

This sequence joins TRBV2 and TRBJ1-4; the match to TRBD1 covers 10 bases. V lost 2 bases and J lost 5; bases outside the gene matches: 2. From germline, CDR1 is SNHLY and CDR2 FYNNEI. CDR3 length: 15 residues. CDR3 amino acids: CASSEWGQGNEKLFF. DNA for the CDR3: TGTGCCAGCAGTGAATGGGGACAGGGGAATGAAAAACTGTTTTTT. The entire variable domain, with the rest obtained from reference TRBV2 and TRBJ1-4, is as follows: EPEVTQTPSHQVTQMGQEVILRCVPISNHLYFYWYRQILGQKVEFLVSFYNNEISEKSEIFDDQFSVERPDGSNFTLKIRSTKLEDSAMYFCASSEWGQGNEKLFFGSGTQLSVL.

The chain couples TRBV19 to TRBJ1-5; TRBD1 might be the D (5 bases). This CDR3 region has 13 residues. Between the trimmed V and J ends, which lost 4 bases and 7 bases, there was a span of 11 bases. Germline CDR1 LNHDA, CDR2 SQIVND (reference sequence). Here the CDR3 DNA reads TGTGCCAGTAGTACCGCCCAGGGCCAGCCCCAGCATTTT. Its protein product is CASSTAQGQPQHF.

The chain is built from TRBV7-9 and TRBJ1-1, with D tentatively TRBD1 (6 bases). There are 13 residues in the CDR3. Trimming took 11 bases from V and 0 from J, leaving 13 bases between them. The V gene's germline CDR1 is SEHNR and CDR2 FQNEAQ (reference sequence). CDR3 nucleotides: TGTGCCGTCAACAGGGTAATGAACACTGAAGCTTTCTTT. Protein product: CAVNRVMNTEAFF.

Only one count was recorded for this clone. The chain couples TRBV7-3 to TRBJ2-1; 14 bases agree with TRBD2. This CDR3 contains 15 residues. CDR1 SGHTA and CDR2 FQGTGA come from the germline V gene. V shed 4 bases, J shed 6 bases, and the junction held 2 bases outside the gene matches. CDR3 bases: TGTGCCAGCAGCTCGGGACTAGCGGGGGTCAATGAGCAGTTCTTC. Its protein product is CASSSGLAGVNEQFF.

V usage is TRBV29-1 and J usage is TRBJ2-1, with 7 bases fitting TRBD2. Unmatched junction bases numbered 7, after V lost 5 bases and J lost 0 bases. Germline values: CDR1 SQVTM, CDR2 ANQGSEA. The CDR3 consists of 15 residues. The CDR3 nucleotides read TGCAGCGTTACCGCGGGCGGGGGCTCCTACAATGAGCAGTTCTTC. Its protein is CSVTAGGGSYNEQFF.

This rearrangement joins TRBV27 to TRBJ2-6; D not certain. CDR3 size: 13 residues. V was clipped by 9 bases and J by 0 bases, with 6 bases between them. Germline CDR1 reads MNHEY; CDR2 reads SMNVEV (reference sequence). CDR3 nucleotides: TGTGCCAGTACCAGCTCTGGGGCCAACGTCCTGACTTTC. It codes for CASTSSGANVLTF.

The chain combines TRBV3-1 (or the pseudogene TRBV3-2) with TRBJ2-5, with 10 bases identical to TRBD1. The length of the CDR3 is 15 residues. The V gene end was trimmed by 3 bases and the J gene end by 4 bases; junction bases not matched to a gene: 5. The germline CDR1 and CDR2 sequences are LGHDT and YNNKEL (reference sequence). This CDR3 reads CASSHRDRGLETQYF. The CDR3, as DNA: TGTGCCAGCAGCCACAGGGACAGGGGATTAGAGACCCAGTACTTC.

V and J are TRBV4-2 and TRBJ2-3; D tentatively fits TRBD1 or TRBD2 (6 bases each). CDR3 length equals 19 residues. Germline-derived CDR1 and CDR2 are LGHNA and YNFKEQ. Trimming pared 0 bases from V and 2 bases from J, leaving 21 bases between. In nucleotides, the CDR3 is TGTGCCAGCAGCCAAGATCGGGGTTTAACGGGGGCCTCCACAGATACGCAGTATTTT. Amino acids: CASSQDRGLTGASTDTQYF.

Here the CDR3 reads CASSLGTSGGGTDTQYF. CDR3 DNA: TGTGCCAGCAGCTTAGGGACTAGCGGGGGTGGCACAGATACGCAGTATTTT. The J gene is TRBJ2-3, the V gene TRBV7-9; 13 bases are shared with TRBD2. The V segment lost 1 base and the J segment 1 base; nucleotides outside the gene matches: 2. The CDR3 extends over 17 amino acids. The germline gives CDR1 SEHNR, CDR2 FQNEAQ (reference sequence).